This is a list of T cell receptor beta chains from one sample in a study of post-analysis software for immune sequencing data. Each CDR3 protein gets one entry after TCRdb re-called the PCR reads with MiXCR. Here the sample spans about 500,000 distinct CDR3 sequences, around 40% being singletons. Sequenced: blood. The receptors here all came from a girl between 5 and 17 years old with multiple sclerosis. Each CDR3 is given with its conserved first and last residue. The order of the fields is D gene, V gene, J gene, clone size, CDR3 protein, CDR3 DNA. The D gene is left open where the match is weak. The size entry is marked missing in some rows and otherwise reads once, few, many or a size class.

D gene: -; V gene: TRBV27; J gene: TRBJ2-1; clone size: few; CDR3 protein: CASSGGNEQFF; CDR3 DNA: TGTGCCAGCAGCGGAGGCAATGAGCAGTTCTTC
D gene: -; V gene: TRBV20-1; J gene: TRBJ2-3; clone size: many; CDR3 protein: CSATTALAHTDTQYF; CDR3 DNA: TGCAGTGCTACCACAGCCCTGGCTCACACAGATACGCAGTATTTT
D gene: TRBD1; V gene: TRBV12-3/TRBV12-4; J gene: TRBJ1-2; clone size: -; CDR3 protein: CASSPRDREDYGYTF; CDR3 DNA: TGTGCCAGCAGTCCCCGGGACAGGGAAGACTATGGCTACACCTTC
D gene: TRBD1; V gene: TRBV10-3; J gene: TRBJ2-7; clone size: -; CDR3 protein: CAISAGTGDYEQYF; CDR3 DNA: TGTGCCATCAGTGCCGGGACAGGAGACTACGAGCAGTACTTC
D gene: -; V gene: TRBV20-1; J gene: TRBJ2-3; clone size: -; CDR3 protein: CSASAGKTDTQYF; CDR3 DNA: TGCAGTGCTAGCGCCGGGAAAACAGATACGCAGTATTTT
D gene: TRBD1; V gene: TRBV5-1; J gene: TRBJ2-7; clone size: -; CDR3 protein: CASSQRTGEVGYEQYF; CDR3 DNA: TGCGCCAGCAGCCAGCGGACAGGGGAGGTCGGATACGAGCAGTACTTC
D gene: -; V gene: TRBV11-3; J gene: TRBJ2-1; clone size: few; CDR3 protein: CASSLGDASYNEQFF; CDR3 DNA: TGTGCCAGCAGCTTAGGGGACGCCTCCTACAATGAGCAGTTCTTC
D gene: TRBD1; V gene: TRBV7-3; J gene: TRBJ2-1; clone size: -; CDR3 protein: CASSQTGGSSYNEQFF; CDR3 DNA: TGTGCCAGCAGTCAGACAGGGGGGAGCTCCTACAATGAGCAGTTCTTC
D gene: -; V gene: TRBV5-6; J gene: TRBJ2-7; clone size: -; CDR3 protein: CASSLGGRGRSSYNEQYF; CDR3 DNA: TGTGCCAGCAGCTTGGGTGGTCGAGGGAGGAGCTCCTACAATGAGCAGTACTTC
D gene: TRBD1; V gene: TRBV12-3/TRBV12-4; J gene: TRBJ2-7; clone size: -; CDR3 protein: CASSPGQGTSYEQYF; CDR3 DNA: TGTGCCAGCAGCCCCGGACAGGGTACCTCCTACGAGCAGTACTTC
D gene: TRBD1; V gene: TRBV20-1; J gene: TRBJ2-7; clone size: few; CDR3 protein: CSAETGSPSYEQYF; CDR3 DNA: TGCAGTGCTGAGACAGGGAGTCCTTCCTACGAGCAGTACTTC